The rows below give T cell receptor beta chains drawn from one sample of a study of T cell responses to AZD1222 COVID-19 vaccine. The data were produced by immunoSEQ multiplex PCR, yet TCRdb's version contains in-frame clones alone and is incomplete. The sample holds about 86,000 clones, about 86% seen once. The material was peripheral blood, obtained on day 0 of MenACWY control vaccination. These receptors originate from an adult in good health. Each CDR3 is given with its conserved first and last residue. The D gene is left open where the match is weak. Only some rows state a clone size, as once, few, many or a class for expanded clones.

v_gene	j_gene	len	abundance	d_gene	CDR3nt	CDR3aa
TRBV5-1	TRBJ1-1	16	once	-	TGCGCCAGCAGTTTGAGGTCGGGGGCTGGAAACACTGAAGCTTTCTTT	CASSLRSGAGNTEAFF
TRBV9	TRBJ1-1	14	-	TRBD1	TGTGCCAGCAGCCGGTCTGGACAGGGCGGGAGTGCTTTCTTT	CASSRSGQGGSAFF
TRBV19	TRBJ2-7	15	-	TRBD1	TGTGCCAGTAGTATCAAGGGGACAGTGGTCGGGGAGCAGTACTTC	CASSIKGTVVGEQYF
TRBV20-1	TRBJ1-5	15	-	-	TGCAGTGCCAGTCTAGATGGGGGTTGGTCCCAGCCCCAGCATTTT	CSASLDGGWSQPQHF
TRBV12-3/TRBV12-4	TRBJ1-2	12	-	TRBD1	TGTGCCAGCAGCTGGACAGGCTATGGCTACACCTTC	CASSWTGYGYTF
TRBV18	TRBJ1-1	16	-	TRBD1	TGTGCCAGCTCACCACAACAAGGGACAGTGAACACTGAAGCTTTCTTT	CASSPQQGTVNTEAFF
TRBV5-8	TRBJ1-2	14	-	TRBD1	TGTGCCAGCAGACACCGGGACAGCCCCTATGGCTACACCTTC	CASRHRDSPYGYTF
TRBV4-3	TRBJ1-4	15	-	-	TGCGCCAGCAGCCCCAAACCCGGGGCCAGTGAAAAACTGTTTTTT	CASSPKPGASEKLFF
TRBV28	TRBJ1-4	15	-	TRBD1	TGTGCCAGCAGTCAGCCGGGACAGACTAATGAAAAACTGTTTTTT	CASSQPGQTNEKLFF
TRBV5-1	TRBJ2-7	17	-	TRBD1	TGCGCCAGCAGCCCGGGACAGGGGATTGGTAATGGCTACGAGCAGTACTTC	CASSPGQGIGNGYEQYF
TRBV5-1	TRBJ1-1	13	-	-	TGCGCCAGCAGCTTGGACAGGCTCCCTGAAGCTTTCTTT	CASSLDRLPEAFF
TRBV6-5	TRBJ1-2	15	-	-	TGTGCCAGCAGTTACTCTCCCAAATCCATCTATGGCTACACCTTC	CASSYSPKSIYGYTF
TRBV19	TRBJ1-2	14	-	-	TGTGCCAGTAGTGTACAGTCGGCTAACTATGGCTACACCTTC	CASSVQSANYGYTF
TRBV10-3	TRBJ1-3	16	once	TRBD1	TGTGCCATCAGTGAGAGTTCGACCCCAGGGGGGAACACCATATATTTT	CAISESSTPGGNTIYF
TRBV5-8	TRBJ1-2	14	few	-	TGTGCCAGCAGCTTGCAGTCAGCTAACTATGGCTACACCTTC	CASSLQSANYGYTF
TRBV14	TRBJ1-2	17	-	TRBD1	TGTGCCAGCAGCCATTCGGGGACAGGGATCAGAGGCTATGGCTACACCTTC	CASSHSGTGIRGYGYTF
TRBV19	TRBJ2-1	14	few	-	TGTGCCAGTAGTTCCCCGGGTTTAGTCAATGAGCAGTTCTTC	CASSSPGLVNEQFF
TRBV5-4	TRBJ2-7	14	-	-	TGTGCCAGCAGCTTGAATAAGGATTCCTACGAGCAGTACTTC	CASSLNKDSYEQYF
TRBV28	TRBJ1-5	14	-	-	TGTGCCAGCAATCTGGACGAGACCAATCAGCCCCAGCATTTT	CASNLDETNQPQHF
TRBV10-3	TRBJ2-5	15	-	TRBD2	TGTGCCATCAGTGACGGGACTAGCTCGAGGGAGACCCAGTACTTC	CAISDGTSSRETQYF
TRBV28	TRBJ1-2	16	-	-	TGTGCCAGCAGCCCCCCCCGGCCCAGGGGCGACCATGGCTACACCTTC	CASSPPRPRGDHGYTF
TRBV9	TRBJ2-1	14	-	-	TGTGCCAGCAGCCCCACAGCGTGGGTCGATGAGCAGTTCTTC	CASSPTAWVDEQFF
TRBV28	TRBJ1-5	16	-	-	TGTGCCAGCAGGGGGACGGGGACACCTAGCAATCAGCCCCAGCATTTT	CASRGTGTPSNQPQHF
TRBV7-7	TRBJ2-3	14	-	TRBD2	TGTGCCAGCAGCTTGGCGGGGGTTGGTGTTACGCAGTATTTT	CASSLAGVGVTQYF
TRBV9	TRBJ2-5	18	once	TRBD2	TGTGCCAGCAGCGAGGGGACTAGCGGGGGTGGCGTCGGGGAGACCCAGTACTTC	CASSEGTSGGGVGETQYF
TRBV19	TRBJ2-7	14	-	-	TGTGCCAGTAGTGTCAGGGCGGAGATTTACGAGCAGTACTTC	CASSVRAEIYEQYF
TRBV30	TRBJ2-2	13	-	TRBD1	TGTGCCTGGGTCGGGACAGGGGCCGGGGAGCTGTTTTTT	CAWVGTGAGELFF
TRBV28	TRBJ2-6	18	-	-	TGTGCCAGCAGTAACAGGACAGTGCTTAGCTCTGGGGCCAACGTCCTGACTTTC	CASSNRTVLSSGANVLTF
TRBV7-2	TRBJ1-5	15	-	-	TGTGCCAGCAGCCGGGGCGCAAATAGCAATCAGCCCCAGCATTTT	CASSRGANSNQPQHF
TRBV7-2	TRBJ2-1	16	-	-	TGTGCCAGCAGCTCCCGCAGGGGTAGCTCCTACAATGAGCAGTTCTTC	CASSSRRGSSYNEQFF
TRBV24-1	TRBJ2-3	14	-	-	TGTGCCACTGCTGAGACAGGCTCCACAGATACGCAGTATTTT	CATAETGSTDTQYF
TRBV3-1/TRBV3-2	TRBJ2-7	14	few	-	TGTGCCAGCAGCGTCAGCGGCCTCGCGGGGGAGCAGTACTTC	CASSVSGLAGEQYF